These T cell receptor beta chains were read from a single sample in a study of T cell changes during pregnancy in multiple sclerosis. The table came from immunoSEQ multiplex PCR; TCRdb's copy has only in-frame clones and leaves some out. This sample has about 86,000 clones, with 80% to 95% found just once. Sample: peripheral blood, taken in the first trimester of pregnancy. Receptors originate from a female donor in good health, enrolled as a control in a pregnancy study. Both conserved end residues are part of each CDR3. The D gene is left open where the match is weak. Clone size is not always given. Where it is, it says once, few, many or a class for expanded clones.

D	V	J	size	CDR3	DNA
NA	TRBV2	TRBJ2-7	NA	CASSGDVLYEQYF	TGTGCCAGCAGCGGGGATGTACTCTACGAGCAGTACTTC
TRBD2	TRBV14	TRBJ2-3	once	CASSQRSGGHTDTQYF	TGTGCCAGCAGCCAACGTAGCGGGGGCCACACAGATACGCAGTATTTT
TRBD2	TRBV18	TRBJ2-5	NA	CASSPPSGGEETQYF	TGTGCCAGCTCACCCCCCAGCGGGGGAGAAGAGACCCAGTACTTC
NA	TRBV27	TRBJ2-1	once	CASRTSGGEQFF	TGTGCCAGCAGGACTAGTGGGGGGGAGCAGTTCTTC
TRBD2	TRBV5-1	TRBJ2-1	NA	CASSLGAGGTNEQFF	TGCGCCAGCAGCTTGGGGGCGGGGGGAACAAATGAGCAGTTCTTC
TRBD2	TRBV7-2	TRBJ2-5	NA	CASSPRVKTSGVQETQYF	TGTGCCAGCAGCCCCCGGGTGAAGACTAGCGGGGTACAAGAGACCCAGTACTTC
TRBD2	TRBV27	TRBJ2-3	NA	CASKRTSSVTDTQYF	TGTGCCAGCAAGAGGACTAGTAGCGTTACAGATACGCAGTATTTT
TRBD2	TRBV9	TRBJ2-6	NA	CASSSGAVSGANVLTF	TGTGCCAGCAGCAGCGGGGCGGTCTCTGGGGCCAACGTCCTGACTTTC
NA	TRBV30	TRBJ2-5	NA	CAWSEPGRVETQYF	TGTGCCTGGTCTGAACCTGGGCGGGTGGAGACCCAGTACTTC
NA	TRBV6-5	TRBJ1-6	NA	CASSSNPTGGISPLHF	TGTGCCAGCAGTTCCAACCCGACAGGAGGAATTTCACCCCTCCACTTT
TRBD1	TRBV4-2	TRBJ2-7	few	CASSQDLGGQSIAEQYF	TGTGCCAGCAGCCAAGATTTAGGGGGACAGAGTATCGCCGAGCAGTACTTC
NA	TRBV19	TRBJ2-7	NA	CASSMRHISYEQYF	TGTGCCAGTAGTATGAGGCACATTTCCTACGAGCAGTACTTC
NA	TRBV9	TRBJ2-3	NA	CASSVGLQFTDTQYF	TGTGCCAGCAGCGTGGGCTTGCAGTTCACAGATACGCAGTATTTT
NA	TRBV11-2	TRBJ1-4	NA	CASSLTATNEKLFF	TGTGCCAGCAGCTTAACAGCAACTAATGAAAAACTGTTTTTT
NA	TRBV7-2	TRBJ1-4	once	CASSLGDTYEKLFF	TGTGCCAGCAGCTTGGGGGACACCTATGAAAAACTGTTTTTT
NA	TRBV4-1	TRBJ2-5	NA	CASSQALPETQYF	TGCGCCAGCAGCCAGGCCTTACCGGAGACCCAGTACTTC
TRBD1	TRBV30	TRBJ1-2	NA	CAWAKQGAHYGYTF	TGTGCCTGGGCCAAACAGGGGGCACACTATGGCTACACCTTC
TRBD1	TRBV7-6	TRBJ2-5	few	CASSSTGGRGETQYF	TGTGCCAGCAGCTCAACAGGGGGCAGGGGTGAGACCCAGTACTTC
NA	TRBV7-9	TRBJ2-7	once	CASAAGAFYEQYF	TGTGCTTCTGCCGCGGGCGCCTTCTACGAGCAGTACTTC
TRBD1	TRBV5-1	TRBJ1-3	NA	CASSLERQGASGNTIYF	TGCGCCAGCAGCTTGGAGCGACAGGGGGCGAGTGGAAACACCATATATTTT
NA	TRBV19	TRBJ2-6	once	CATALANVLTF	TGTGCTACAGCTTTGGCCAACGTCCTGACTTTC
TRBD1	TRBV13	TRBJ1-6	NA	CASTRATTGGRISYNSPLHF	TGTGCCAGCACTCGAGCGACTACAGGGGGGCGGATCTCCTATAATTCACCCCTCCACTTT
NA	TRBV6-5	TRBJ1-1	NA	CASRGQLNTEAFF	TGTGCCAGCCGCGGACAGTTGAACACTGAAGCTTTCTTT
TRBD1	TRBV11-3	TRBJ2-7	NA	CASSPTGPYEQYF	TGTGCCAGCAGCCCGACAGGGCCCTACGAGCAGTACTTC
NA	TRBV30	TRBJ1-6	NA	CAWSPDNWSSYNSPLHF	TGTGCCTGGAGTCCGGACAACTGGAGCTCCTATAATTCACCCCTCCACTTT
NA	TRBV7-2	TRBJ2-5	NA	CASSLGVRETQYF	TGTGCCAGCAGCTTAGGTGTGAGGGAGACCCAGTACTTC
NA	TRBV4-1	TRBJ1-3	NA	CASSQDQGFDTIYF	TGCGCCAGCAGCCAAGACCAGGGATTTGACACCATATATTTT
NA	TRBV7-8	TRBJ1-2	NA	CASSIGQSYGYTF	TGTGCCAGCAGCATAGGACAATCATACGGCTACACCTTC
NA	TRBV27	TRBJ2-1	NA	CASSPLRQGGYNEQFF	TGTGCCAGCAGTCCGCTCAGACAGGGAGGCTACAATGAGCAGTTCTTC
NA	TRBV7-3	TRBJ2-2	NA	CASGRVGVSGELFF	TGTGCCAGCGGCCGGGTGGGTGTATCCGGGGAGCTGTTTTTT
TRBD1	TRBV19	TRBJ2-1	NA	CASSLPGQAYNEQFF	TGTGCCAGTAGCCTACCGGGACAGGCATACAATGAGCAGTTCTTC
NA	TRBV7-3	TRBJ1-1	NA	CASSVQEGTEAFF	TGTGCCAGCAGCGTGCAGGAGGGCACTGAAGCTTTCTTT
NA	TRBV9	TRBJ2-2	NA	CASSRAGGVDTGELFF	TGTGCCAGCAGCCGAGCGGGCGGGGTCGACACCGGGGAGCTGTTTTTT
NA	TRBV5-1	TRBJ2-5	NA	CASSLSGTSQETQYF	TGCGCCAGCAGCTTGTCGGGGACTTCACAAGAGACCCAGTACTTC
NA	TRBV9	TRBJ1-1	once	CASSTNTNTEAFF	TGTGCCAGCAGCACTAATACGAACACTGAAGCTTTCTTT
NA	TRBV6-5	TRBJ1-3	NA	CASRDPGLRNTIYF	TGTGCCAGCAGGGACCCGGGACTACGAAACACCATATATTTT
TRBD1	TRBV6-5	TRBJ1-2	NA	CASGLQGASGYTF	TGTGCCAGCGGCCTACAGGGGGCCAGTGGCTACACCTTC
TRBD2	TRBV6-5	TRBJ2-3	NA	CASSLAGGPDTQYF	TGTGCCAGCAGTCTAGCGGGGGGGCCAGATACGCAGTATTTT
NA	TRBV9	TRBJ1-6	NA	CASSPWGESSYNSPLHF	TGTGCCAGCAGCCCCTGGGGGGAGAGCTCCTATAATTCACCCCTCCACTTT
TRBD1	TRBV5-5	TRBJ1-1	NA	CASSLEQGTVNTEAFF	TGTGCCAGCAGCTTGGAGCAGGGGACAGTGAACACTGAAGCTTTCTTT
NA	TRBV11-2	TRBJ1-5	once	CASSSAGNIPPQHF	TGTGCCAGCAGCTCCGCAGGGAATATTCCGCCCCAGCATTTT
TRBD1	TRBV6-5	TRBJ1-2	few	CASSYSRTGGNYGYTF	TGTGCCAGCAGTTACTCGAGGACAGGGGGCAACTATGGCTACACCTTC
NA	TRBV4-1	TRBJ1-2	NA	CASSHTGPGGGYTF	TGCGCCAGCAGCCACACAGGGCCCGGCGGTGGCTACACCTTC